The rows below give T cell receptor beta chains drawn from one sample of a study of cytomegalovirus exposure and HLA in healthy donors. Sequencing used immunoSEQ multiplex PCR; TCRdb keeps in-frame clones, though not all of them. The table lists about 120,000 clones, approximately 78% of them singletons. The sample was PBMCs. The receptors originated from a man in his forties or fifties in good health and CMV-seronegative. Both conserved end residues are part of each CDR3.

J gene | V gene | CDR3 length | CDR3 protein
TRBJ2-2 | TRBV9 | 17 | CASSVVDGRARAGELFF
TRBJ2-7 | TRBV30 | 20 | CAWSVSGTPGYGYKSYEQYF
TRBJ2-7 | TRBV5-1 | 15 | CASSKGTGWNYEQYF
TRBJ2-7 | TRBV19 | 14 | CASSSGTGGIEQYF
TRBJ2-7 | TRBV7-9 | 15 | CASSFGTRSSYEQYF
TRBJ1-2 | TRBV5-4 | 14 | CASSFPGQASGYTF
TRBJ2-7 | TRBV2 | 12 | CASRPLAREQYF
TRBJ1-5 | TRBV19 | 12 | CASSPGLQPQHF
TRBJ1-1 | TRBV12-5 | 15 | CASGPGTTGGTEAFF
TRBJ2-5 | TRBV7-3 | 13 | CASSSRGSETQYF
TRBJ2-2 | TRBV27 | 17 | CASRYEIAGRYTGELFF
TRBJ2-4 | TRBV19 | 15 | CASSMGTSAKNIQYF
. | TRBV6-5 | 15 | CASSYVGGKVYEQYF
TRBJ2-5 | TRBV10-3 | 12 | CAISENRGTQYF
TRBJ2-3 | TRBV19 | 15 | CASSITRHITDTQYF
TRBJ1-6 | TRBV7-3 | 14 | CASSFTGANSPLHF
TRBJ2-2 | TRBV14 | 15 | CASSQAGGGTGELFF
TRBJ2-7 | TRBV29-1 | 12 | CSTRTGLNKQYF
TRBJ1-5 | TRBV6-5 | 13 | CASAYGVEQPQHF
TRBJ2-7 | TRBV7-2 | 15 | CASSLEGGSGYEQYF
TRBJ1-1 | TRBV18 | 13 | CASSPLVSTEAFF
TRBJ2-2 | TRBV27 | 15 | CASSRLAANTGELFF
TRBJ2-5 | TRBV6-6 | 14 | CASSLQGRAETQYF
TRBJ2-1 | TRBV15 | 14 | CATSRVLGDNEQFF
TRBJ1-4 | TRBV30 | 17 | CAWMAGDRISLGEKLFF
TRBJ2-1 | TRBV10-3 | 16 | CAISESETSGSSEQFF
TRBJ1-1 | TRBV5-4 | 15 | CASSSGTGANTEAFF
TRBJ2-7 | TRBV28 | 16 | CASSLPISLTVYEQYF
TRBJ1-6 | TRBV18 | 16 | CASSPLSDRGNSPLHF
TRBJ2-7 | TRBV7-2 | 14 | CASSINRGFYEQYF
TRBJ1-1 | TRBV29-1 | 13 | CSVDQNMNTEAFF
TRBJ2-7 | TRBV6-6 | 14 | CASRPRDSIYEQYF
TRBJ2-1 | TRBV4-3 | 14 | CASSQEGRGNEQFF
TRBJ2-1 | TRBV19 | 18 | CASSIWSGGAGTYNEQFF
TRBJ1-5 | TRBV27 | 13 | CASTAGGNQPQHF
TRBJ2-2 | TRBV28 | 12 | CGASLNTGELFF
TRBJ2-7 | TRBV19 | 17 | CASSAGINLARSYEQYF
TRBJ1-5 | TRBV5-1 | 15 | CASSLGTGNNQPQHF
TRBJ1-2 | TRBV29-1 | 13 | CSVYGDRAYGYTF
TRBJ2-3 | TRBV29-1 | 13 | CSVVRGGLDTQYF
TRBJ2-3 | TRBV2 | 15 | CASSEGDKERDTQYF
TRBJ1-5 | TRBV6-1 | 13 | CASMRLLDQPQHF
TRBJ2-1 | TRBV2 | 18 | CASRGLAGAQSSYNEQFF
TRBJ1-2 | TRBV6-1 | 15 | CASRDPGGVRNGYTF
TRBJ1-5 | TRBV28 | 15 | CASSLYREINQPQHF
TRBJ2-7 | TRBV7-8 | 15 | CASSSGGTGVYEQYF
TRBJ2-1 | TRBV15 | 15 | CATSRGSGGLREQFF
TRBJ1-2 | TRBV7-9 | 13 | CASSLGLVEGDTF
TRBJ1-3 | TRBV7-6 | 15 | CASSLEAQAGNTVYF
TRBJ2-1 | TRBV7-2 | 16 | CASSLGFGRAYNEQFF
TRBJ1-1 | TRBV28 | 17 | CASSQIRTGGSNTEAFF
TRBJ2-1 | TRBV4-2 | 16 | CASSQSLAGNYNEQFF
TRBJ2-6 | TRBV30 | 16 | CASSGARPSGANVLTF
TRBJ1-1 | TRBV28 | 13 | CASSGSPNTEAFF
TRBJ2-6 | TRBV7-2 | 19 | CASRYKGQGPTSGANVLTF
TRBJ1-3 | TRBV2 | 14 | CASSARGSGNTIYF